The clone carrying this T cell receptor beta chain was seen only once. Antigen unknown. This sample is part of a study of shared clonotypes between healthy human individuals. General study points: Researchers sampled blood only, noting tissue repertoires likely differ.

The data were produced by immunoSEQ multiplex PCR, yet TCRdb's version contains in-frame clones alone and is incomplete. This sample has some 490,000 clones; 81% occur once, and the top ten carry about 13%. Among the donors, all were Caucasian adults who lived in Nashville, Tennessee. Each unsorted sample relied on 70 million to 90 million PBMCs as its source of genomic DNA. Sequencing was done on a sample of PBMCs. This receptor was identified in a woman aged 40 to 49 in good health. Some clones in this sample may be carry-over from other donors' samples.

The chain's CDR3 is CATSSGSLATNEQFF. CDR3 sequence (DNA): TGTGCCACCTCCTCCGGGTCGTTAGCAACCAATGAGCAGTTCTTC. The rearrangement links TRBV11-3 to TRBJ2-1, with unresolved D. Trimming shortened V by 10 bases and J by 6 bases, and 22 bases separated the two germline ends. CDR1 is SGHNT and CDR2 is YENEEA in the germline V gene. The CDR3 totals 15 residues.